The sample holds one count of the clone carrying this T cell receptor beta chain. Antigen specificity is unknown. Trimming removed 0 bases at V and 1 base at J, with 9 bases between. The CDR3 has 15 amino acids. Germline CDR1 and CDR2: MNHEY and SVGAGI. This entry is derived from a study of T cell responses to AZD1222 COVID-19 vaccine. Overall study results and limits: CD4 TCRs associated with vaccination spanned spike, dominating at 160-218 and 743-854. The repertoires were collected only after the peak T cell response. Nearly half of unique spike-specific TCRs reportedly avoided B.1.351 and B.1.1.7 mutated regions.

The data were produced by immunoSEQ multiplex PCR, yet TCRdb's version contains in-frame clones alone and is incomplete. The sample shows around 130,000 clones, around 94% of them seen only once. This sample comprised peripheral blood, obtained on day 0 of AZD1222 vaccination. The source of this sequence is an adult in good health. V and J are TRBV6-5 and TRBJ1-1; a possible D gene is TRBD1 (6 bases). As DNA, the CDR3 is TGTGCCAGCAGTTACTCGACGACAGGGAACACTGAAGCTTTCTTT. Its protein product is CASSYSTTGNTEAFF.